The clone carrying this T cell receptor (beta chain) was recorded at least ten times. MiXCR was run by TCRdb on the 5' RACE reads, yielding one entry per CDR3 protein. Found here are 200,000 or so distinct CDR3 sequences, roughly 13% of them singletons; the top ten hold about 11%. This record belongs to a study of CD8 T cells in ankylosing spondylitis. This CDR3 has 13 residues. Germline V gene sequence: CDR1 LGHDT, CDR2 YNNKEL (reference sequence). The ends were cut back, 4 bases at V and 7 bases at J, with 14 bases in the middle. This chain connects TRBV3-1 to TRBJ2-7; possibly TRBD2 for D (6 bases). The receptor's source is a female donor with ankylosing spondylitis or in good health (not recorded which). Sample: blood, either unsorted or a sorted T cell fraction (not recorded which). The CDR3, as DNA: TGTGCCAGCAGCCGAAGCGGGCCCGAGGAGCAGTACTTC. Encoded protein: CASSRSGPEEQYF.